A single sample is the source of the 16 T cell receptor beta chains below, sequenced in a study of CD8 T cells in ankylosing spondylitis. TCRdb reprocessed the 5' RACE reads via MiXCR and lists one record per CDR3 protein. The sample has just over 350,000 distinct CDR3 sequences, 20% to 25% seen once. Sequences were obtained from blood, either unsorted or a sorted T cell fraction (not recorded which). These TCRs come from a male donor with ankylosing spondylitis or in good health (not recorded which).

The chain joins TRBV7-8 to TRBJ2-3; no firm D call. This CDR3 contains 17 residues. V dropped 1 base and J dropped 2 bases, with 16 bases sitting between them. Germline CDR1 and CDR2: SGHVS and FQNEAQ. CDR3: CASSLGAGRVSTDTQYF. The DNA for the CDR3 is TGTGCCAGCAGCTTAGGGGCTGGAAGAGTGTCCACAGATACGCAGTATTTT.

This clonotype showed up just a few times. The rearrangement uses TRBV10-3 and TRBJ1-5; the match to TRBD1 covers 7 bases. Germline CDR1 and CDR2: ENHRY and SYGVKD. J lost 4 bases, V lost 2 bases, and 5 bases had no gene match. There are 15 residues in the CDR3. The CDR3 DNA follows: TGTGCCATCAGTGAGCGAGACAGGGTGAATCAGCCCCAGCATTTT. This translates into CAISERDRVNQPQHF.

The genes are TRBV6-2 or TRBV6-3 and TRBJ2-3; D may correspond to TRBD1 or TRBD2 (6 bases each). The CDR3 consists of 17 residues. V was shortened by 5 bases and J by 2 bases, with 20 bases between the two germline ends. The germline V gene has CDR1 MNHEY and CDR2 SVGEGT. The CDR3 reads CASSDFERGRPTDTQYF. The CDR3 bases are TGTGCCAGCAGTGACTTTGAGAGGGGGAGGCCCACAGATACGCAGTATTTT.

This clonotype was recorded many times. CDR3 coding DNA: TGTGCCAGCCGGGACAGGGGCACAGATACGCAGTATTTT. Its protein is CASRDRGTDTQYF. This sequence joins TRBV11-2 and TRBJ2-3, with 9 bases that match TRBD1. The V gene end was trimmed by 8 bases and the J gene end by 1 base; junction bases not matched to a gene: 1. CDR3 length: 13 residues. Germline CDR1 and CDR2: SGHAT and FQNNGV. Supplemented by reference TRBV11-2 and TRBJ2-3, the full variable domain reads EAGVAQSPRYKIIEKRQSVAFWCNPISGHATLYWYQQILGQGPKLLIQFQNNGVVDDSQLPKDRFSAERLKGVDSTLKIQPAKLEDSAVYLCASRDRGTDTQYFGPGTRLTVL.

This sequence joins TRBV6-5 and TRBJ1-1, with 9 bases fitting TRBD1. Germline CDR1 and CDR2: MNHEY and SVGAGI. After removal of 2 bases from V and 10 bases from J, the junction contained 11 bases not matched to a gene. There are 15 residues in the CDR3. In DNA form, the CDR3 reads TGTGCCAGCAGTTACGACGGGACAGGGCTGTTCGGAGCTTTCTTT. Encoded protein: CASSYDGTGLFGAFF.

The sample holds a few counts of this clonotype. For the CDR3, the DNA is TGCAGCGTTGAATTTTCGGGGACCGGGGAGCTGTTTTTT. Translating gives CSVEFSGTGELFF. This sequence joins TRBV29-1 and TRBJ2-2, with a weak D call TRBD2 (5 bases). The CDR3 is 13 amino acids. CDR1 is SQVTM and CDR2 is ANQGSEA in the germline V gene. The V gene lost 2 bases and the J gene lost 5 bases, with 9 bases spanning the gap.

This clonotype was seen at least ten times. The J gene is TRBJ2-7, the V gene TRBV6-2 or TRBV6-3, with D possibly matching TRBD1 (6 bases). Germline assignment: CDR1 MNHEY and CDR2 SVGEGT. The CDR3 sequence is 11 residues long. Trimming removed 8 bases at V and 4 bases at J, with 9 bases between. The CDR3 DNA follows: TGTGCCAGCGGGACACCATACGAGCAGTACTTC. Translation gives CASGTPYEQYF.

The chain uses TRBV7-8 and TRBJ2-7, with a tentative D call TRBD1 (6 bases). The V and J ends lost 4 bases and 5 bases respectively, with 12 bases between them. The germline gives CDR1 SGHVS, CDR2 FQNEAQ. The CDR3 has 13 amino acids. Here the CDR3 reads CASSSTGDNEQYF. In DNA form, the CDR3 reads TGTGCCAGCAGCTCGACAGGTGATAACGAGCAGTACTTC. The full variable domain, in which reference TRBV7-8 and TRBJ2-7 provide the parts outside the CDR3, is GAGVSQSPRYKVAKRGQDVALRCDPISGHVSLFWYQQALGQGPEFLTYFQNEAQLDKSGLPSDRFFAERPEGSVSTLKIQRTQQEDSAVYLCASSSTGDNEQYFGPGTRLTVT.

CDR3 nucleotides: TGTGCCAGCAGCCAGGCTTATAGCAATCAGCCCCAGCATTTT. It yields the protein CASSQAYSNQPQHF. The chain links TRBV27 to TRBJ1-5; D not resolved. Per the germline V gene, CDR1 is MNHEY and CDR2 is SMNVEV (reference sequence). The CDR3 has 14 residues. Trimming removed 6 bases at V and 0 bases at J, with 9 bases between.

The rearrangement links TRBV4-1 to TRBJ2-3, with D perhaps matching TRBD2 (6 bases). The germline gives CDR1 MGHRA, CDR2 YSYEKL. The CDR3 has 15 amino acids. The V gene lost 1 base and the J gene lost 4 bases, with 12 bases spanning the gap. Written as DNA, the CDR3 is TGCGCCAGCAGCCAAGGTGCTGGGACTTCAGATACGCAGTATTTT. Protein product: CASSQGAGTSDTQYF.

The CDR3 is CASSSYAGGANEQFF. The CDR3 DNA follows: TGTGCCAGCAGCTCCTACGCGGGGGGGGCCAATGAGCAGTTCTTC. The gene calls are TRBV7-8 and TRBJ2-1; TRBD2 aligns across 9 bases. There are 15 residues in the CDR3. From germline, CDR1 is SGHVS and CDR2 FQNEAQ. V shed 4 bases, J shed 6 bases, and the junction held 7 bases outside the gene matches.

The CDR3 region has the DNA TGTGCCAGCAGCCAAGACCCGGGAGTCACTGAAGCTTTCTTT. Its translation: CASSQDPGVTEAFF. The chain joins TRBV4-2 to TRBJ1-1, with D unresolved. CDR3 length: 14 amino acids. V lost 0 bases to trimming and J lost 4 bases, with 9 bases between them. The germline CDR1 and CDR2 sequences are LGHNA and YNFKEQ.

This clonotype turned up a few times. The V gene is TRBV28, the J gene TRBJ2-1; TRBD2 might be the D (6 bases). This CDR3 is built from 16 residues. Germline V gene lookup returns CDR1 MDHEN and CDR2 SYDVKM. Trimming took 2 bases from V and 4 from J, leaving 15 bases between them. The CDR3 region is CASSLPTGTGYNEQFF. In DNA form, the CDR3 reads TGTGCCAGCAGTTTACCCACCGGGACTGGTTACAATGAGCAGTTCTTC. Filled out from reference TRBV28 and TRBJ2-1, the complete variable domain reads DVKVTQSSRYLVKRTGEKVFLECVQDMDHENMFWYRQDPGLGLRLIYFSYDVKMKEKGDIPEGYSVSREKKERFSLILESASTNQTSMYLCASSLPTGTGYNEQFFGPGTRLTVL.

This clonotype was seen more than once but under ten times. The chain carries TRBV6-1 and TRBJ1-2; the D is unclear. CDR3 length equals 15 residues. Germline lookup yields CDR1 MNHNS and CDR2 SASEGT. The germline V and J ends were trimmed by 7 bases and 0 bases, with 15 bases remaining between them. The CDR3 DNA sequence: TGTGCCAGCACCTCATTGGCGGAAACTAACTATGGCTACACCTTC. Translation: CASTSLAETNYGYTF.

The chain is built from TRBV12-3 or TRBV12-4 and TRBJ2-5; tentative D call: TRBD1 (6 bases). The CDR3 runs 12 residues. V was trimmed by 7 bases and J by 4 bases, leaving 10 bases between them. The CDR3 nucleotides are TGTGCCAGCAACTTAGGGGGAGAGACCCAGTACTTC. Residues: CASNLGGETQYF.

The chain is built from TRBV3-1 and TRBJ2-1; no reliable D call. CDR1 is LGHDT, CDR2 YNNKEL, per germline (reference sequence). Trimming took off 3 bases at V and 7 bases at J, with 7 bases between the two ends. The CDR3 is 12 residues long. In nucleotides, the CDR3 is TGTGCCAGCAGCCACACCGAGAATGAGCAGTTCTTC. This gives the protein CASSHTENEQFF.